A single sample is the source of the 31 T cell receptor beta chains below, sequenced in a study of CD8+ T cells in alopecia areata (dated by TCRdb to the late 2010s). Taken with the paper, the label for treatment or condition translates to: oral pan-JAK inhibitor, 5-10 mg twice daily. Libraries were built with the immunoSEQ multiplex PCR assay. For TCR sequencing, RNA was extracted from every sample and reverse transcribed into cDNA to serve as template. In TCRdb, the immuneACCESS table is reduced to in-frame sequences with V and J assigned. These tables do not hold every clone; where another copy was compared, an unresolved V gene accounts for under half, and the others remain unexplained. This sample gives 150,000 to 200,000 clones in total; 50% to 75% of them show up just once. Approximately 16% of the sample goes to the ten largest clones. The source material was CD4+ T cells sorted from blood, sampled at roughly week 55, from a patient treated with tofacitinib. The origin of the receptors is a human donor with alopecia areata.

The V and J genes are TRBV7-2 and TRBJ1-4; D gene ambiguous. V lost 3 bases and J lost 4, with 6 bases in between. The V gene's germline CDR1 is SGHTA and CDR2 FQGNSA. The CDR3 is 13 amino acids. CDR3 loop: CASSFERNEKLFF. The CDR3 DNA follows: TGTGCCAGCAGCTTTGAACGTAATGAAAAACTGTTTTTT.

This clone was counted a few times. In DNA form, the CDR3 reads TGTGCCTGGAGTGTACGGCGGAACGAGCAGTACTTC. Its protein product is CAWSVRRNEQYF. The chain employs TRBV30 and TRBJ2-7; the D is unclear. V shed 0 bases and J shed 5 bases, with 8 bases lying between them. This CDR3 comprises 12 residues. The germline V gene encodes CDR1 GTSNPN and CDR2 SVGIG (reference sequence).

This clone occurred a few times. The chain carries TRBV29-1 and TRBJ1-2; 7 bases map to TRBD1. The CDR3 has 13 residues. Germline V gene data show CDR1 as SQVTM and CDR2 as ANQGSEA. Unmatched junction bases numbered 0, after V lost 1 base and J lost 1 base. CDR3 sequence: CSVEGQGNYGYTF. Here the CDR3 DNA reads TGCAGCGTTGAAGGACAGGGTAACTATGGCTACACCTTC.

The chain combines TRBV25-1 with TRBJ2-7, with D possibly being TRBD1 (6 bases). This CDR3 is 12 amino acids long. Germline CDR1 and CDR2: MGHDK and SYGVNS. V gave up 7 bases and J gave up 1 base, with 8 bases separating them. The CDR3 DNA is TGTGCCAGCATAGGACAGTCCTACGAGCAGTACTTC. This sequence encodes CASIGQSYEQYF.

This CDR3 reads CASSPGRRTRPNTEAFF. CDR3 coding DNA: TGCGCCAGCAGCCCTGGACGGAGGACCAGGCCGAACACTGAAGCTTTCTTT. The chain carries TRBV4-1 and TRBJ1-1; D ambiguous. The length of the CDR3 is 17 residues. Germline V lookup: CDR1 MGHRA, CDR2 YSYEKL. Trimming took 4 bases from V and 1 from J, leaving 19 bases between them.

The chain is built from TRBV30 and TRBJ2-1, with 9 bases that match TRBD2. The CDR3 runs to 14 residues. In germline, CDR1 is GTSNPN, CDR2 SVGIG (reference sequence). The ends lost 3 bases at V and 9 bases at J; junction bases unmatched: 9. CDR3 DNA sequence: TGTGCCTGGAGCTCGCTAGCGGGGTTCAGTGAGCAGTTCTTC. Translating gives CAWSSLAGFSEQFF.

This clone was seen only a few times. The V call is TRBV7-9, the J call TRBJ2-7; TRBD1 aligns across 9 bases. The germline gives CDR1 SEHNR, CDR2 FQNEAQ (reference sequence). This CDR3 spans 15 amino acids. Trimming took 6 bases from V and 2 from J; bases not matched to a gene: 8. This CDR3 reads CASRSGQGTAYEQYF. DNA for the CDR3: TGTGCCAGCAGATCCGGACAGGGGACTGCCTACGAGCAGTACTTC.

The chain is built from TRBV5-1 and TRBJ2-6; TRBD1 matches at 8 bases. This CDR3 is built from 18 residues. Germline CDR1 SGHRS, CDR2 YFSETQ. Trimming took 0 bases from V and 0 from J; bases not matched to a gene: 5. The CDR3 loop is CASSLGGTGVSGANVLTF. CDR3 nucleotide sequence: TGCGCCAGCAGCTTGGGCGGGACAGGAGTCTCTGGGGCCAACGTCCTGACTTTC.

J is TRBJ2-4 and V is TRBV4-1; D is unclear. This CDR3 contains 15 residues. Germline lookup yields CDR1 MGHRA and CDR2 YSYEKL. The V gene lost 3 bases and the J gene lost 1 base, with 10 bases spanning the gap. CDR3: CASSQEGLAKNIQYF. CDR3 DNA sequence: TGCGCCAGCAGCCAGGAAGGTCTCGCCAAAAACATTCAGTACTTC.

The rearrangement uses TRBV11-2 and TRBJ2-5; no firm D call. V lost 2 bases, J lost 4 bases, and 5 bases lay in between. Germline CDR1 SGHAT, CDR2 FQNNGV. This CDR3 contains 12 residues. CDR3 sequence: CASSLLGETQYF. The CDR3 DNA sequence: TGTGCCAGCAGCTTACTTGGAGAGACCCAGTACTTC.

The chain combines TRBV10-3 with TRBJ2-5; TRBD2 might be the D (6 bases). With 8 bases removed from V and 3 bases from J, the gap between germline ends came to 7 bases. The CDR3 covers 11 residues. From germline, CDR1 is ENHRY and CDR2 SYGVKD. CDR3 nucleotides: TGTGCCATCGGACTAAAAGAGACCCAGTACTTC. It encodes CAIGLKETQYF.

This clone has more than one count but fewer than ten. The gene calls are TRBV19 and TRBJ1-1; the D is unclear. CDR3 size: 13 residues. Trimming shortened V by 7 bases and J by 1 base, and 10 bases separated the two germline ends. Germline lookup yields CDR1 LNHDA and CDR2 SQIVND (reference sequence). This CDR3 reads CASIQRPNTEAFF. The CDR3 nucleotides are TGTGCCAGTATACAGCGGCCGAACACTGAAGCTTTCTTT.

This clone was picked up one time. The V gene is TRBV29-1, the J gene TRBJ1-2; possibly TRBD1 for D (5 bases). This CDR3 contains 13 residues. With 3 bases removed from V and 5 bases from J, the gap between germline ends came to 13 bases. Germline assignment: CDR1 SQVTM and CDR2 ANQGSEA. The CDR3 is CSVDGGGRYGYTF. The CDR3 DNA reads TGCAGCGTTGATGGTGGGGGAAGGTATGGCTACACCTTC.

V gene TRBV4-1 combines with J gene TRBJ2-5, with 10 positions matching TRBD2. The CDR3 is made up of 16 amino acids. Per the germline V gene, CDR1 is MGHRA and CDR2 is YSYEKL. V was clipped by 1 base and J by 3 bases; unmatched bases: 5. CDR3 coding DNA: TGCGCCAGCAGCCAAGTCAGAGCGGGGGGGAAAGAGACCCAGTACTTC. Translated: CASSQVRAGGKETQYF.

This chain links TRBV5-1 with TRBJ1-1; 7 positions agree with TRBD1. This CDR3 has 14 residues. Trimming removed 1 base from V and 4 bases from J; junction bases left unmatched: 4. CDR1 is SGHRS and CDR2 is YFSETQ in the germline V gene. CDR3 loop: CASSLFQGGTEAFF. The CDR3 DNA sequence: TGCGCCAGCAGCTTGTTCCAGGGGGGCACTGAAGCTTTCTTT.

In this sample, this clone turned up a few times. V gene TRBV15 combines with J gene TRBJ2-4; 11 nucleotides align to TRBD1. CDR3 length equals 16 residues. After removal of 5 bases from V and 2 bases from J, the junction contained 5 bases not matched to a gene. Germline V gene lookup returns CDR1 LNHNV and CDR2 YYDKDF (reference sequence). CDR3 amino acids: CATSAGQGASKNIQYF. CDR3 sequence (DNA): TGTGCCACCAGCGCAGGACAGGGGGCCTCCAAAAACATTCAGTACTTC.

The genes are TRBV9 and TRBJ1-3; 7 bases are a match to TRBD1. Per germline, CDR1 SGDLS and CDR2 YYNGEE. Trimming cost V 3 bases and J 2 bases; bases outside gene matches: 8. The CDR3 has 16 residues. CDR3 sequence: CASSALTGVPGNTIYF. The CDR3 bases are TGTGCCAGCAGCGCTCTTACAGGGGTCCCTGGAAACACCATATATTTT.

CDR3 amino acids: CASSFLSGDTQYF. The DNA of the CDR3 is TGTGCCAGCAGCTTCCTTAGCGGAGATACGCAGTATTTT. V usage is TRBV7-9 and J usage is TRBJ2-3; D possibly corresponds to TRBD2 (6 bases). The CDR3 is made up of 13 amino acids. Trimming took off 3 bases at V and 5 bases at J, with 9 bases between the two ends. Germline V gene data show CDR1 as SEHNR and CDR2 as FQNEAQ (reference sequence). The full variable domain, in which reference TRBV7-9 and TRBJ2-3 provide the parts outside the CDR3, is DTGVSQNPRHKITKRGQNVTFRCDPISEHNRLYWYRQTLGQGPEFLTYFQNEAQLEKSRLLSDRFSAERPKGSFSTLEIQRTEQGDSAMYLCASSFLSGDTQYFGPGTRLTVL.

This chain connects TRBV5-1 to TRBJ2-2, with 8 bases that match TRBD1. The CDR3 extends over 17 amino acids. J was trimmed by 3 bases and V by 0 bases; bases with no gene match: 7. The V gene's germline CDR1 is SGHRS and CDR2 YFSETQ. The CDR3: CASSLDGNRGDTGELFF. The CDR3 nucleotides are TGCGCCAGCAGCTTGGACGGAAACAGGGGGGACACCGGGGAGCTGTTTTTT.

The chain carries TRBV5-6 and TRBJ2-5; D tentatively reads TRBD1 or TRBD2 (5 bases each). V was cut by 5 bases and J by 7 bases, with 18 bases left in between. The CDR3 runs to 14 residues. CDR1 and CDR2 from the germline V gene are SGHDT and YYEEEE. The CDR3 here is CASSSGTDGRTQYF. CDR3 bases: TGTGCCAGCAGTTCCGGGACGGACGGCCGGACCCAGTACTTC. The entire variable domain, with the rest obtained from reference TRBV5-6 and TRBJ2-5, is as follows: DAGVTQSPTHLIKTRGQQVTLRCSPKSGHDTVSWYQQALGQGPQFIFQYYEEEERQRGNFPDRFSGHQFPNYSSELNVNALLLGDSALYLCASSSGTDGRTQYFGPGTRLLVL.

In its sample, this clone was seen a few times. In DNA, the CDR3 is TGTGCCAGCAGCTTTACCGGGACAGGGGGCTATGGCTACACCTTC. Protein product: CASSFTGTGGYGYTF. V usage is TRBV7-9 and J usage is TRBJ1-2, with TRBD1 matching 11 bases. Trimming at V came to 3 bases and at J to 4 bases, leaving 4 bases not matched to a gene. Germline V gives CDR1 SEHNR, CDR2 FQNEAQ (reference sequence). The CDR3 spans 15 residues.

The V gene is TRBV7-9, the J gene TRBJ1-6, with TRBD1 matching 8 bases. CDR1 SEHNR and CDR2 FQNEAQ come from the germline V gene (reference sequence). This CDR3 is built from 16 residues. J was trimmed by 9 bases and V by 3 bases; bases with no gene match: 10. The CDR3 sequence is CASSFWRQGAGSPLHF. CDR3 bases: TGTGCCAGCAGCTTCTGGAGGCAGGGGGCTGGTTCACCCCTCCACTTT.

This sequence joins TRBV7-2 and TRBJ2-3, with D hard to call. Germline V gene lookup returns CDR1 SGHTA and CDR2 FQGNSA. The germline V and J ends were trimmed by 5 bases and 4 bases, with 10 bases remaining between them. The CDR3 totals 13 residues. The DNA for the CDR3 is TGTGCCAGCAGCCCTACGTTCGCAGATACGCAGTATTTT. The encoded protein is CASSPTFADTQYF.

This clone was recorded once. CDR3 bases: TGTGCTAGTGGTTTGGGACACCTCTATGGCTACACCTTC. Its protein product is CASGLGHLYGYTF. The V call is TRBV12-5, the J call TRBJ1-2, with no clear D. From germline, CDR1 is LGHNT and CDR2 FRNRAP. The V end lost 1 base, the J end lost 4 bases, and 7 bases lay between the germline ends. CDR3 size: 13 residues.

The chain has TRBV4-1 and TRBJ1-5, with D unclear. The CDR3 is 14 amino acids. The germline V gene has CDR1 MGHRA and CDR2 YSYEKL. Trimming took 0 bases from V and 5 from J, leaving 8 bases between them. The DNA of the CDR3 is TGCGCCAGCAGCCAAGATCCCGGGTATCAGCCCCAGCATTTT. It yields the protein CASSQDPGYQPQHF.

The CDR3 DNA follows: TGTGCCAGCAGCGCCGCTGGGGGGGCCTACACAGATACGCAGTATTTT. Translated: CASSAAGGAYTDTQYF. This chain connects TRBV5-4 to TRBJ2-3; a weak D match, TRBD2 (7 bases). V was cut by 4 bases and J by 2 bases, with 17 bases left in between. CDR1 is SGHNT and CDR2 is YYREEE in the germline V gene (reference sequence). The CDR3 has 16 residues. Based on the CDR3 plus reference TRBV5-4 and TRBJ2-3, the full variable domain is ETGVTQSPTHLIKTRGQQVTLRCSSQSGHNTVSWYQQALGQGPQFIFQYYREEENGRGNFPPRFSGLQFPNYSSELNVNALELDDSALYLCASSAAGGAYTDTQYFGPGTRLTVL.

This clone has only a few counts. V and J are TRBV25-1 and TRBJ2-5, with D uncertain. With 2 bases removed from V and 6 bases from J, the gap between germline ends came to 4 bases. This CDR3 contains 11 residues. CDR1 MGHDK and CDR2 SYGVNS come from the germline V gene. CDR3: CASSEEKTQYF. The CDR3 DNA reads as TGTGCCAGCAGTGAAGAGAAGACCCAGTACTTC.

The chain joins TRBV7-9 to TRBJ2-5, with TRBD1 identical over 10 bases. V trimming: 7 bases; J trimming: 6 bases; junction bases outside the gene matches: 2. This CDR3 is built from 12 residues. CDR1 and CDR2 (germline): SEHNR, FQNEAQ (reference sequence). The chain's CDR3 is CASNDRGQTQYF. CDR3 nucleotide sequence: TGTGCCAGCAACGACAGGGGGCAGACCCAGTACTTC. Together with reference TRBV7-9 and TRBJ2-5, the CDR3 gives the full variable domain: DTGVSQNPRHKITKRGQNVTFRCDPISEHNRLYWYRQTLGQGPEFLTYFQNEAQLEKSRLLSDRFSAERPKGSFSTLEIQRTEQGDSAMYLCASNDRGQTQYFGPGTRLLVL.

The rearrangement links TRBV29-1 to TRBJ1-2; unclear D gene. V was pared by 5 bases and J by 10 bases, with 11 bases between. The CDR3 totals 10 residues. Looked up from germline, CDR1 is SQVTM and CDR2 is ANQGSEA. CDR3 nucleotide sequence: TGCAGCGTTAGGACTGAGATCTACACCTTC. Translating gives CSVRTEIYTF.

The chain employs TRBV29-1 and TRBJ1-2; D not certain. The CDR3 loop spans 12 amino acids. Germline V lookup: CDR1 SQVTM, CDR2 ANQGSEA. With 4 bases removed from V and 4 bases from J, the gap between germline ends came to 10 bases. This CDR3 reads CSVADPSYGYTF. CDR3 sequence (DNA): TGCAGCGTTGCTGACCCCTCCTATGGCTACACCTTC.

The rearrangement links TRBV4-1 to TRBJ2-5; D might be TRBD2 (6 bases). Per germline, CDR1 MGHRA and CDR2 YSYEKL. Trimming shortened V by 0 bases and J by 4 bases, and 15 bases separated the two germline ends. This CDR3 has 16 residues. The CDR3 DNA follows: TGCGCCAGCAGCCAAGATGTTCGCCCGGGAGTAGAGACCCAGTACTTC. Its translation is CASSQDVRPGVETQYF.